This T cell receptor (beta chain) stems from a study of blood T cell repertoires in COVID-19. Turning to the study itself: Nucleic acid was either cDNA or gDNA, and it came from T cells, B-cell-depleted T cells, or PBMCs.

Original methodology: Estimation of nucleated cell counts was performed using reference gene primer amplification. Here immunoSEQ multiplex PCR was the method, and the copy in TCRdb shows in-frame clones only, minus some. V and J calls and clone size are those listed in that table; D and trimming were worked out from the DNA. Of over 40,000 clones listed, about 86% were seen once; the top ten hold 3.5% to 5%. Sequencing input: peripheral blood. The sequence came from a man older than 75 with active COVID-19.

The CDR3 is CASSPLREFADTQYF. The CDR3 coding sequence is TGTGCCAGCAGTCCCCTACGGGAGTTCGCAGATACGCAGTATTTT. The rearrangement uses TRBV28 and TRBJ2-3, with a possible D match to TRBD2 (6 bases). Trimming shortened V by 5 bases and J by 4 bases, and 16 bases separated the two germline ends. The germline V gene has CDR1 MDHEN and CDR2 SYDVKM. This CDR3 contains 15 residues.